This T cell receptor (beta chain) was profiled in a study of T-cell memory formation after mild COVID-19. For the study at large: TCR clusters showed largely donor specificity. Study conclusions and caveats: Some responding clones appeared in pre-infection memory, suggesting cross-reactive memory joined. In second-wave clones peaking day 37, SARS-CoV-2 specificity remained unconfirmed.

On this clonotype itself: The antigen is unknown.

This CDR3 contains 15 residues. V was clipped by 5 bases and J by 0 bases; unmatched bases: 5. Per the germline V gene, CDR1 is SGHTA and CDR2 is FQGTGA. TCRdb called the 5' RACE reads again in MiXCR, with one record for every CDR3 protein. The table lists about 340,000 distinct CDR3 sequences, more than 15% of them singletons. The TCR sequence derives from a young man who had mild COVID-19 (a few samples of this study predate the infection). Cell type and time point are not known. The chain is built from TRBV7-3 and TRBJ2-3; 7 bases are shared with TRBD2. Sequencing used PBMCs or a T cell subset sorted from them (not recorded which). The CDR3 DNA reads TGTGCCAGCAGCCCAGCGGGGACTAGCACAGATACGCAGTATTTT. Translation: CASSPAGTSTDTQYF.